A selection of T cell receptor beta chains follows, all from one sample in a study of shared clonotypes between healthy human individuals. Libraries were prepared by immunoSEQ multiplex PCR; TCRdb keeps only in-frame clonotypes and omits some of them. The data contain 550,000 to 800,000 clones, over 65% of them singletons. The material sequenced was memory CD4+ T cells sorted from blood. These receptors came from a woman in her twenties or thirties in good health. Both conserved end residues are part of each CDR3. Each record gives: clone size, J gene, V gene, CDR3 length, D gene, CDR3 DNA, CDR3 protein. A D gene is named only where the DNA matches it firmly. Size is stated for part of the rows, as once, few or many counts, or as a class when the clone is expanded.

>NA|TRBJ2-1|TRBV30|19|TRBD2
TGTGCCTCTATTAAACCGGGACTAGCGGGCCGCTACTCCTACAATGAGCAGTTCTTC
CASIKPGLAGRYSYNEQFF
>NA|TRBJ2-1|TRBV4-2|17|TRBD2
TGTGCCAGCAGCCAATTCCGGACTAGCGGGAGGGCCCAGGAGCAGTTCTTC
CASSQFRTSGRAQEQFF
>NA|TRBJ2-7|TRBV7-2|15|TRBD2
TGTGCCAGCAGCCCTGGACTAGCGGGATCCTACGAGCAGTACTTC
CASSPGLAGSYEQYF
>once|TRBJ2-5|TRBV29-1|12|NA
TGCAGCGTTGGAAAGCGGGAAGAGACCCAGTACTTC
CSVGKREETQYF
>NA|TRBJ2-5|TRBV28|14|NA
TGTGCCAGCAGTCTTATCGGGCGGCAAGAGACCCAGTACTTC
CASSLIGRQETQYF
>NA|TRBJ2-7|TRBV7-2|16|NA
TGTGCCAGCAGTTGGAAGACAGTCCAACCCACGGGCGAGCAGTACTTC
CASSWKTVQPTGEQYF
>NA|TRBJ2-2|TRBV28|13|TRBD2
TGTGCCAGCGCAGCGGGAGGGGTCGGGGAGCTGTTTTTT
CASAAGGVGELFF
>NA|TRBJ2-5|TRBV7-8|16|TRBD2
TGTGCCAGCAGCCGAAGGACTAGCGCCTCCAAAGAGACCCAGTACTTC
CASSRRTSASKETQYF
>NA|TRBJ1-2|TRBV5-1|15|TRBD1
TGCGCCAGCAGCTTGGGGGACAGGGATTTCTATGGCTACACCTTC
CASSLGDRDFYGYTF
>few|TRBJ2-2|TRBV5-1|15|TRBD1
TGCGCCAGCAGCCCGGGGGACAGGGATGCCGGGGAGCTGTTTTTT
CASSPGDRDAGELFF
>NA|TRBJ1-2|TRBV5-5|13|NA
TGTGCCAGCAGCGAACAGGTTAACTATGGCTACACCTTC
CASSEQVNYGYTF
>NA|TRBJ1-1|TRBV7-9|13|NA
TGTGCCAGCAGCCATTTCTGGAACACTGAAGCTTTCTTT
CASSHFWNTEAFF
>NA|TRBJ2-7|TRBV10-1|15|NA
TGCGCCAGCAGTGAGTCTGGAAGGCAGGGCCACGAGCAGTACTTC
CASSESGRQGHEQYF
>NA|TRBJ2-1|TRBV11-2|16|TRBD2
TGTGCCAGCAGCTTAACAGCGGGAGGGCCAGGCAATGAGCAGTTCTTC
CASSLTAGGPGNEQFF
>NA|TRBJ2-1|TRBV27|16|NA
TGTGCCAGCAGTTTATCAGCCAGCGGTTCCTACAATGAGCAGTTCTTC
CASSLSASGSYNEQFF
>NA|TRBJ2-3|TRBV25-1|13|NA
TGTGCCAGCAGTGTTTTAAGCACAGATACGCAGTATTTT
CASSVLSTDTQYF
>NA|TRBJ1-2|TRBV7-8|12|NA
TGTGCCAGCACCCCATGGGGCCTAGGCTACACCTTC
CASTPWGLGYTF
>NA|TRBJ2-5|TRBV27|12|NA
TGTGCCAGCAGTGCCTCTAGGGAGACCCAGTACTTC
CASSASRETQYF
>NA|TRBJ2-2|TRBV7-8|20|TRBD2
TGTGCCAGCAGACCAATCACTCGGACTAGCGGGAGGATGTGGACCGGGGAGCTGTTTTTT
CASRPITRTSGRMWTGELFF
>NA|TRBJ2-6|TRBV7-2|17|NA
TGTGCCAGCAGCTTCCGGGCCGCCGCCTCTGGGGCCAACGTCCTGACTTTC
CASSFRAAASGANVLTF
>few|TRBJ2-7|TRBV5-1|17|TRBD2
TGCGCCAGCAGCTCTACTAGCGGGAGGTCAACCCAATACGAGCAGTACTTC
CASSSTSGRSTQYEQYF
>NA|TRBJ2-7|TRBV30|12|NA
TGTGCCTGGAGGGACACCGCCTACGAGCAGTACTTC
CAWRDTAYEQYF
>NA|TRBJ2-5|TRBV11-2|12|NA
TGTGCCAGCAGCCCGGCCAGGGAGACCCAGTACTTC
CASSPARETQYF
>NA|TRBJ2-3|TRBV6-5|11|NA
TGTGCTTCTCGAGCGACAGATACGCAGTATTTT
CASRATDTQYF
>NA|TRBJ1-1|TRBV27|15|NA
TGTGCCAGCAGCGCAATGGGGGCGTCAAACACTGAAGCTTTCTTT
CASSAMGASNTEAFF
>NA|TRBJ2-7|TRBV5-1|12|NA
TGCGCCAGCAGCCTTGGGCATTACGAGCAGTACTTC
CASSLGHYEQYF
>once|TRBJ1-2|TRBV5-5|14|NA
TGTGCCAGCAGCTCGGCGAGGGAGATCCATGGCTACACCTTC
CASSSAREIHGYTF
>NA|TRBJ1-3|TRBV28|16|NA
TGTGCCAGCAGTACCCCCAGCCCTCACTCTGGAAACACCATATATTTT
CASSTPSPHSGNTIYF
>medium-sized|TRBJ1-5|TRBV27|12|NA
TGTGCCAGCAGTTTTGTTGGACAGCCCCAGCATTTT
CASSFVGQPQHF
>many|TRBJ1-3|TRBV6-5|15|TRBD1
TGTGCCAGCAGTTTCAGCAGGGGGTCTGGAAACACCATATATTTT
CASSFSRGSGNTIYF
>NA|TRBJ2-7|TRBV11-2|14|NA
TGTGCCAGCAGCTTAGTCCCGGACAGCTACGAGCAGTACTTC
CASSLVPDSYEQYF
>once|TRBJ2-2|TRBV19|15|TRBD2
TGTGCCAGTACTTCCGGGGGGAGCTGGTCCGGGGAGCTGTTTTTT
CASTSGGSWSGELFF
>many|TRBJ2-7|TRBV27|15|TRBD2
TGTGCCAGCAGTTCGTTTGCGGGAGGGGGCTACGAGCAGTACTTC
CASSSFAGGGYEQYF
>NA|TRBJ2-1|TRBV4-1|14|NA
TGCGCCAGCAGCCAAGTTGCAGGGGGGGTTGAGCAGTTCTTC
CASSQVAGGVEQFF
>NA|TRBJ2-5|TRBV6-7|12|NA
TGTGCCAGCAGTTACTCACGGGAGACCCAGTACTTC
CASSYSRETQYF
>NA|TRBJ1-2|TRBV7-2|11|NA
TGTGCCAGCAGCTTAGAGTGGGGCCTAGGGTTC
CASSLEWGLGF
>few|TRBJ1-1|TRBV11-2|13|TRBD1
TGTGCCAGCAGCTCCCAGGGGGACACTGAAGCTTTCTTT
CASSSQGDTEAFF
>NA|TRBJ1-4|TRBV6-6|14|NA
TGTGCCAGCAGCCCTAAGATGGTTAATGAAAAACTGTTTTTT
CASSPKMVNEKLFF
>NA|TRBJ1-2|TRBV5-1|13|NA
TGCGCCAGCAGCTTGGCCGAGGTCTATGGCTACACCTTC
CASSLAEVYGYTF
>few|TRBJ2-7|TRBV19|15|TRBD1
TGTGCCAGTAGTAACGCCGGGACAGGGGGCGACGAGCAGTACTTC
CASSNAGTGGDEQYF
>few|TRBJ2-1|TRBV5-1|15|NA
TGCGCCAGCAGCAGGGATTCCACTTCATACAATGAGCAGTTCTTC
CASSRDSTSYNEQFF
>NA|TRBJ2-7|TRBV18|14|NA
TGTGCCAGCTCACCAATTCAGGGGGGGGACGAGCAGTACTTC
CASSPIQGGDEQYF
>few|TRBJ1-5|TRBV6-5|14|NA
TGTGCCAGCGGAAGGCGGGGGGCCGATCAGCCCCAGCATTTT
CASGRRGADQPQHF